The source of this T cell receptor beta chain is a study of response to subunit inactivated influenza vaccine. The study, taken as a whole, reports: It was suggested by the authors that few new T cells are recruited by each seasonal influenza vaccination.

There are a few counts of this clonotype. Its antigen is unidentified. TCRdb passed the RT-PCR reads through MiXCR, listing each CDR3 protein once. This sample has more than 150,000 distinct CDR3 sequences, with around 9.2% found just once. Material: non-naive T cells sorted from PBMCs, obtained on the day of vaccination. The TCR comes from a man aged 50 or older who received an inactivated influenza vaccine.

The CDR3 DNA reads as TGTGCCAGCAGTCCTCTCATCCGGGGCGGGGAGCTGTTTTTT. It yields the protein CASSPLIRGGELFF. The chain uses TRBV27 and TRBJ2-2, with D perhaps matching TRBD2 (5 bases). The V gene's germline CDR1 is MNHEY and CDR2 SMNVEV (reference sequence). CDR3 length: 14 residues. The germline V and J ends were trimmed by 5 bases and 7 bases, with 14 bases remaining between them.